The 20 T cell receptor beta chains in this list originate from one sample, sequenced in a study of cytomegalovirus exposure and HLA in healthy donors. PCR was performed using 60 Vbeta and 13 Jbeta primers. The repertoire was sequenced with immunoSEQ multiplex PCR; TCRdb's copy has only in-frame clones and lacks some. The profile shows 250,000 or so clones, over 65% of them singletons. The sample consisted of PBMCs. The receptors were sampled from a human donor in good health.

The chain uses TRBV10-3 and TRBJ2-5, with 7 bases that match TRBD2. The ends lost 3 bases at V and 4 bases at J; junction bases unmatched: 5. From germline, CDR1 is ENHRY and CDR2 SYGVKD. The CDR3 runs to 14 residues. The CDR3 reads CAISDPSGTETQYF. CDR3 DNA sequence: TGTGCCATCAGTGATCCCAGCGGGACAGAGACCCAGTACTTC.

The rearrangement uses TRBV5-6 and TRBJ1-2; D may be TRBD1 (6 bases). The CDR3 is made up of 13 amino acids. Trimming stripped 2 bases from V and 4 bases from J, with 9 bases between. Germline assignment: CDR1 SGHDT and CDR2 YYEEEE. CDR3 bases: TGTGCCAGCAGCTTCTCCAGGGGCTATGGCTACACCTTC. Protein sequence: CASSFSRGYGYTF. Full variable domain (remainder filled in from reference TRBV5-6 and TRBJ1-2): DAGVTQSPTHLIKTRGQQVTLRCSPKSGHDTVSWYQQALGQGPQFIFQYYEEEERQRGNFPDRFSGHQFPNYSSELNVNALLLGDSALYLCASSFSRGYGYTFGSGTRLTVV.

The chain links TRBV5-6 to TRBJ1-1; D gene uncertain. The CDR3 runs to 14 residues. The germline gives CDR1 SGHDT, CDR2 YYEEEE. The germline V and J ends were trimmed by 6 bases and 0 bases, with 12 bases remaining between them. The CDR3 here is CASTGTDMNTEAFF. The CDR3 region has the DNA TGTGCCAGCACCGGAACTGACATGAACACTGAAGCTTTCTTT.

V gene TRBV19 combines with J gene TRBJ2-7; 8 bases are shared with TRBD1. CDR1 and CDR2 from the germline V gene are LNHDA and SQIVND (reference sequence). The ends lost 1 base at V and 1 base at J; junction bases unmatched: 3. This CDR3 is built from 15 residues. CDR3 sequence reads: CASSIATGGSYEQYF. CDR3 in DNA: TGTGCCAGTAGTATAGCTACAGGGGGTTCCTACGAGCAGTACTTC.

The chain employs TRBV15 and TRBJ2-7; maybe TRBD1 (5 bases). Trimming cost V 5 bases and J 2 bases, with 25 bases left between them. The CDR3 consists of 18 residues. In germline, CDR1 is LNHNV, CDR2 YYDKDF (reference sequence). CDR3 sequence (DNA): TGTGCCACCAGCCCAGTACCCCCCTCAACAGGCATCGCCTACGAGCAGTACTTC. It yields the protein CATSPVPPSTGIAYEQYF.

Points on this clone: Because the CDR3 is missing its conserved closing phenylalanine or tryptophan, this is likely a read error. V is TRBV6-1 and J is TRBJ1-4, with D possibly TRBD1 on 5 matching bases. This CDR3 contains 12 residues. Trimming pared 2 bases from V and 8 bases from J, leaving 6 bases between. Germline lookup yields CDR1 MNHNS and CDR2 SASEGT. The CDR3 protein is CASSEQGEKLFL. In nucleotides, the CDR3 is TGTGCCAGCAGTGAACAGGGCGAAAAACTGTTTCTT.

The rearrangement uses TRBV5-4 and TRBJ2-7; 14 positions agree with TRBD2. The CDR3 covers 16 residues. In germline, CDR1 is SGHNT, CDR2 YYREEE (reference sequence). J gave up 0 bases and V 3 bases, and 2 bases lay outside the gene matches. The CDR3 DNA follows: TGTGCCAGCAGCTACGGACTAGCGGGAGGCTCCTACGAGCAGTACTTC. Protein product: CASSYGLAGGSYEQYF.

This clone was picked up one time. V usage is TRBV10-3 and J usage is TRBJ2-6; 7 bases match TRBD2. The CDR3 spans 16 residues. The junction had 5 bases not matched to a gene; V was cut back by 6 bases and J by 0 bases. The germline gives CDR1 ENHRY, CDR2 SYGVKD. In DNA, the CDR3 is TGTGCCATCAGCGGGGGGACTAACTCTGGGGCCAACGTCCTGACTTTC. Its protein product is CAISGGTNSGANVLTF.

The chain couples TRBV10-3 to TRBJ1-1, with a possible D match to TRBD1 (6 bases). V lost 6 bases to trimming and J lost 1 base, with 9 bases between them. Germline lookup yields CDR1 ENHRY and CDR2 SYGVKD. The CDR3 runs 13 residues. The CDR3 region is CAIRLQGNTEAFF. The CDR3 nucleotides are TGTGCCATCAGATTACAGGGGAACACTGAAGCTTTCTTT.

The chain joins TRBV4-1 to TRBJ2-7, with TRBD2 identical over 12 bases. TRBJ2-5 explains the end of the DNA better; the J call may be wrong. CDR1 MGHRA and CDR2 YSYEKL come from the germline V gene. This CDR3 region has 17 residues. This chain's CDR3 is CASSQQLLAGGKETQYF. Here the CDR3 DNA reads TGCGCCAGCAGCCAACAATTACTAGCGGGAGGTAAAGAGACCCAGTACTTC.

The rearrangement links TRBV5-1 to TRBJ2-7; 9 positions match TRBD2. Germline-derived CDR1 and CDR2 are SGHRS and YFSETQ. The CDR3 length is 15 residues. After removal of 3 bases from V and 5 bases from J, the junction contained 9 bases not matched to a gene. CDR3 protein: CASSWTSGTSNEQYF. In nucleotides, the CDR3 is TGCGCCAGCAGCTGGACCTCCGGGACTAGCAACGAGCAGTACTTC.

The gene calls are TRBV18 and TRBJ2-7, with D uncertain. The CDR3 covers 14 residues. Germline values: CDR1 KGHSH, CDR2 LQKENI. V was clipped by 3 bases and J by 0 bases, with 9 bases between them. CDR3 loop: CASSPGQHSYEQYF. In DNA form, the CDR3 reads TGTGCCAGCTCACCTGGGCAGCACTCCTACGAGCAGTACTTC.

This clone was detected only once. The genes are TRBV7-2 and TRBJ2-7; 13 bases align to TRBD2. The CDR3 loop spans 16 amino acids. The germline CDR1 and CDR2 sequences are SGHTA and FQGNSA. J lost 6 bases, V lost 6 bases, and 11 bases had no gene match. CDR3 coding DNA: TGTGCCAGCAGTTGGACTAGCGGGAGTGGGGACACCGAGCAGTACTTC. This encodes CASSWTSGSGDTEQYF.

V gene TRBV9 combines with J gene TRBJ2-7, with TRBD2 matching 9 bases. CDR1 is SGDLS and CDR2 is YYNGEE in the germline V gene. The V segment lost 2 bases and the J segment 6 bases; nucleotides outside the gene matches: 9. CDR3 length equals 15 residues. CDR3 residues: CASSVTIAGASEQYF. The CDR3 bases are TGTGCCAGCAGCGTCACGATAGCGGGAGCCTCCGAGCAGTACTTC.

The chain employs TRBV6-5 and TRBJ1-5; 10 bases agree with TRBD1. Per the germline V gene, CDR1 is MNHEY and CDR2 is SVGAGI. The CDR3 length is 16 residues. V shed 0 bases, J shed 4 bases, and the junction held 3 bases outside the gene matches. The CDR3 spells CASSYSWTGGNQPQHF. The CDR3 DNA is TGTGCCAGCAGTTACTCGTGGACAGGGGGGAATCAGCCCCAGCATTTT.

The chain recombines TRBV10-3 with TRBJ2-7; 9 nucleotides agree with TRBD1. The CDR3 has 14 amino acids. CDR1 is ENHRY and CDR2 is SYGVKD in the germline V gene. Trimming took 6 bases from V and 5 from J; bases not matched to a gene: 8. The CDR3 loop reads CAISPQGARDEQYF. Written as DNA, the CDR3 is TGTGCCATCAGCCCACAGGGGGCCAGGGACGAGCAGTACTTC.

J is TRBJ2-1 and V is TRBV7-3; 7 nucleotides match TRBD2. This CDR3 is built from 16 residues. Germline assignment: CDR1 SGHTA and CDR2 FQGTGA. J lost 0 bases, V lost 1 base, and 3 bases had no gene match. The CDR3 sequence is CASSLMGGSSYNEQFF. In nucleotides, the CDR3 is TGTGCCAGCAGCTTAATGGGGGGGAGCTCCTACAATGAGCAGTTCTTC. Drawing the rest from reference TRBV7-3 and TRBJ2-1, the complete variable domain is GAGVSQTPSNKVTEKGKYVELRCDPISGHTALYWYRQSLGQGPEFLIYFQGTGAADDSGLPNDRFFAVRPEGSVSTLKIQRTERGDSAVYLCASSLMGGSSYNEQFFGPGTRLTVL.

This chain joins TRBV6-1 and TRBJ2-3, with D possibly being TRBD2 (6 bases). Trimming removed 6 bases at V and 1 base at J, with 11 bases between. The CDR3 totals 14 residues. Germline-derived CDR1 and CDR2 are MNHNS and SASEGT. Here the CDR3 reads CASRSTGGTDTQYF. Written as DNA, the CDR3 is TGTGCCAGCAGGAGCACGGGAGGCACAGATACGCAGTATTTT.

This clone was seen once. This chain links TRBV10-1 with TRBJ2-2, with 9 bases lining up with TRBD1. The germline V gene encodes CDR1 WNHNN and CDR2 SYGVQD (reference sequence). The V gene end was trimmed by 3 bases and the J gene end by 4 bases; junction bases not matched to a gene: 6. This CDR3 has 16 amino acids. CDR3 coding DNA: TGCGCCAGCAGTGACCCGGGACAGGGCGGCACCGGGGAGCTGTTTTTT. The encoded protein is CASSDPGQGGTGELFF.

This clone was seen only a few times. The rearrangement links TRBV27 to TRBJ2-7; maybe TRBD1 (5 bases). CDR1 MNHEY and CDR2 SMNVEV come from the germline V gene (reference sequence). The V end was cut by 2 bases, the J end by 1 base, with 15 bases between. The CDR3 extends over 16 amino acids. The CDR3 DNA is TGTGCCAGCAGTTTAAACCTCGCACAGGTATCCTACGAGCAGTACTTC. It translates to CASSLNLAQVSYEQYF.